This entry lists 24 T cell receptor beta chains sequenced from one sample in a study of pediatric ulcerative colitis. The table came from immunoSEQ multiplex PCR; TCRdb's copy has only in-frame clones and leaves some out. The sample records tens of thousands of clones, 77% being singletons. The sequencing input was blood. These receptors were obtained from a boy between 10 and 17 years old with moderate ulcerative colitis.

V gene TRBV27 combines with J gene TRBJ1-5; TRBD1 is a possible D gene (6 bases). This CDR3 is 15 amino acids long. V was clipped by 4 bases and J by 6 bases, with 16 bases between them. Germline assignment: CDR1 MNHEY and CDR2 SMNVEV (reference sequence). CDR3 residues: CASSSVTGFSQPQHF. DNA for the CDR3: TGTGCCAGCAGTTCCGTCACAGGGTTTTCTCAGCCCCAGCATTTT.

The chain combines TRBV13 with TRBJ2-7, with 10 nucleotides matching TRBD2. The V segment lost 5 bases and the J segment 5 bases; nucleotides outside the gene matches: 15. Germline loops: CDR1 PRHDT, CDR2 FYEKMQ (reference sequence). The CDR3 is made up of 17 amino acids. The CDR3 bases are TGTGCCAGCAGCCTTCTACTACCTAGCGGGAGCTACCACGAGCAGTACTTC. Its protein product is CASSLLLPSGSYHEQYF.

CDR3 coding DNA: TGTGCCAGCAGCCTAGGACAGATCTATGGCTACACCTTC. It encodes CASSLGQIYGYTF. The rearrangement uses TRBV7-9 and TRBJ1-2; D may be TRBD1 (6 bases). This CDR3 contains 13 residues. From germline, CDR1 is SEHNR and CDR2 FQNEAQ (reference sequence). V dropped 5 bases and J dropped 4 bases, with 11 bases sitting between them.

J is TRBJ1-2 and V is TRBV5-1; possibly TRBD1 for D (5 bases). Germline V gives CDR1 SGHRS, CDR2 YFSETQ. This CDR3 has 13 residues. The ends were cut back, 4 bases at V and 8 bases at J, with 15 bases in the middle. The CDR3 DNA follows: TGCGCCAGCAGCGCCGGGGGTTCGGGAGGCTACACCTTC. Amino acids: CASSAGGSGGYTF.

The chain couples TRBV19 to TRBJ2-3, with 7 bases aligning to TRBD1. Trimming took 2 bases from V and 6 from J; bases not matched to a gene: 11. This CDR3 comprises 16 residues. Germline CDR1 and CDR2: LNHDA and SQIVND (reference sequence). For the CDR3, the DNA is TGTGCCAGTAGTATATCGGCAGGGGGAAGGTCGGATACGCAGTATTTT. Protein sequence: CASSISAGGRSDTQYF.

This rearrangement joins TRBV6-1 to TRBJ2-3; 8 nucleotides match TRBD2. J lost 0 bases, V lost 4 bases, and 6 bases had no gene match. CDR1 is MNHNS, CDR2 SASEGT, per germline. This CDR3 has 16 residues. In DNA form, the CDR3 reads TGTGCCAGCAGTGCTTGGCCTAGCGGGAGCACAGATACGCAGTATTTT. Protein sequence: CASSAWPSGSTDTQYF.

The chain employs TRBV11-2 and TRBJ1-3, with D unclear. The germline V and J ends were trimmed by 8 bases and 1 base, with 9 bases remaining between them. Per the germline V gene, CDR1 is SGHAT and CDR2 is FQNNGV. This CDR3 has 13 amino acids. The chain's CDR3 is CASLGPSGNTIYF. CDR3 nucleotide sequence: TGTGCCAGCCTAGGTCCTTCTGGAAACACCATATATTTT.

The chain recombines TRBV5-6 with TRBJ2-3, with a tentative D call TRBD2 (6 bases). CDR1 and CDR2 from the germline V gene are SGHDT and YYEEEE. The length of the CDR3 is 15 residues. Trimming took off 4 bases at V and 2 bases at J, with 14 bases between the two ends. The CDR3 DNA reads TGTGCCAGCAGCGCGGGACTTCCCGTCACAGATACGCAGTATTTT. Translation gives CASSAGLPVTDTQYF.

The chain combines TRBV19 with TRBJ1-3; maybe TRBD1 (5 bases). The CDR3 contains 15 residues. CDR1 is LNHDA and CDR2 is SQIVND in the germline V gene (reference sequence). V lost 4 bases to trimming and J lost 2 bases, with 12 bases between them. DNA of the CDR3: TGTGCCAGTAGTAAGGAACAGGTCGCTGGAAACACCATATATTTT. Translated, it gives CASSKEQVAGNTIYF.

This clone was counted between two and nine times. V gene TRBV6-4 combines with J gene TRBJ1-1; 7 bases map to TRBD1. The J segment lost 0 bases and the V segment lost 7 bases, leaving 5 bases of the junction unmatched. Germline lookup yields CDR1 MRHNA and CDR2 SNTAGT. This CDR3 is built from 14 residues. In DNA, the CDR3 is TGTGCCAGCACCCGGGACAGATTGAACACTGAAGCTTTCTTT. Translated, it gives CASTRDRLNTEAFF.

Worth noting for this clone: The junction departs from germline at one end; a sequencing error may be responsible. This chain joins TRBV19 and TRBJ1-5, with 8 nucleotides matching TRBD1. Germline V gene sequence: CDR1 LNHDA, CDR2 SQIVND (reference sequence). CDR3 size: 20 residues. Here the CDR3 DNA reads TGTGCCAGTAATATACCCTCTGGGACAGGAAGGAGGGTTGGCAATCAGCCCCAGCATTTT. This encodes CASNIPSGTGRRVGNQPQHF.

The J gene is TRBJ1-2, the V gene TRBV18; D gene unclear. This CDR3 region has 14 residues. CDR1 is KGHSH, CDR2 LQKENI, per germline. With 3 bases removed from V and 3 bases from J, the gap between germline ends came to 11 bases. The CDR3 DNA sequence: TGTGCCAGCTCACCCGACACGCAGGACTATGGCTACACCTTC. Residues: CASSPDTQDYGYTF. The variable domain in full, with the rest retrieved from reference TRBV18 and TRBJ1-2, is NAGVMQNPRHLVRRRGQEARLRCSPMKGHSHVYWYRQLPEEGLKFMVYLQKENIIDESGMPKERFSAEFPKEGPSILRIQQVVRGDSAAYFCASSPDTQDYGYTFGSGTRLTVV.

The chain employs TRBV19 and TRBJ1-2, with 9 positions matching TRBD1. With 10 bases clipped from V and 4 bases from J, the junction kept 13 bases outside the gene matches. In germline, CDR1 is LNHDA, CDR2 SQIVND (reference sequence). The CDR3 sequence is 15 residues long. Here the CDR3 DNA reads TGTGCCACCCAATCTAAGGGACAGGGCGTCTATGGCTACACCTTC. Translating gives CATQSKGQGVYGYTF.

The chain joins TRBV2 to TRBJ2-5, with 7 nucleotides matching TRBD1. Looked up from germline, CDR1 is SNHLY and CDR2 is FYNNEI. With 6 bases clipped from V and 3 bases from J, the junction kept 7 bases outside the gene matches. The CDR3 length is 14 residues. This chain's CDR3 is CASRYGTEKETQYF. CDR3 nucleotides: TGTGCCAGCAGGTATGGGACAGAGAAAGAGACCCAGTACTTC.

CDR3 in amino acids: CASSLSPDTQYF. The CDR3, as DNA: TGTGCCAGCTCACTAAGCCCAGATACGCAGTATTTT. The rearrangement links TRBV18 to TRBJ2-3, with unresolved D. Germline-derived CDR1 and CDR2 are KGHSH and LQKENI. Trimming removed 4 bases from V and 4 bases from J, with 6 bases in between. The CDR3 is 12 amino acids.

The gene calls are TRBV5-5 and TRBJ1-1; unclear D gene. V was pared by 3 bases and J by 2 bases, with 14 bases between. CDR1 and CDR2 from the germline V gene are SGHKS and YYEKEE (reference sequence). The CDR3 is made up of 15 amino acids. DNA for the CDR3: TGTGCCAGCAGCTCGACACAACTCACCAACACTGAAGCTTTCTTT. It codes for CASSSTQLTNTEAFF.

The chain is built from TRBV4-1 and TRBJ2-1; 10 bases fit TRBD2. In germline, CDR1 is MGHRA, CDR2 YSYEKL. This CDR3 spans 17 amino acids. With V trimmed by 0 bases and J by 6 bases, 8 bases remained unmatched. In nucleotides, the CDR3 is TGCGCCAGCAGCCAAGATCGGCTAGCGGGAGTGGGCAATGAGCAGTTCTTC. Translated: CASSQDRLAGVGNEQFF.

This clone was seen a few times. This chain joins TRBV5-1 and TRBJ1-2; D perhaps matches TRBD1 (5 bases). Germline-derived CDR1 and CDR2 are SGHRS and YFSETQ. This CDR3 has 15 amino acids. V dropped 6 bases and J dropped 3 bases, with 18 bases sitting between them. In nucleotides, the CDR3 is TGCGCCAGCACCGCGTTGGGGGGTGCGGACTATGGCTACACCTTC. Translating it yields CASTALGGADYGYTF.

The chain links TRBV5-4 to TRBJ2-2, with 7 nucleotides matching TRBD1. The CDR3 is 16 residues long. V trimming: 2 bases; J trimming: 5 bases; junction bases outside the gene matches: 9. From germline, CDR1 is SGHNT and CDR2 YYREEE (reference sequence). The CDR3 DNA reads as TGTGCCAGCAGCTTAAGGGGGCAAATACTAACCGGGGAGCTGTTTTTT. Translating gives CASSLRGQILTGELFF.

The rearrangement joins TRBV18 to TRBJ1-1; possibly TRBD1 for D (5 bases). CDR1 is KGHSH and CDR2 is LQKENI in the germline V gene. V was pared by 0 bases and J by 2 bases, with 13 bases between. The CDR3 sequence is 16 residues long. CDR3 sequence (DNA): TGTGCCAGCTCACCACCGAACGCCAGGGCAAACACTGAAGCTTTCTTT. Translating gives CASSPPNARANTEAFF.

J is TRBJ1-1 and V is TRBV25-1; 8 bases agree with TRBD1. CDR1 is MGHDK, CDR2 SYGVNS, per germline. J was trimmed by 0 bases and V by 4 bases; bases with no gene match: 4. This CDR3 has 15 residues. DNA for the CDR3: TGTGCCAGCAGTGCGACAGGGGCGATGAACACTGAAGCTTTCTTT. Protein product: CASSATGAMNTEAFF.

In DNA, the CDR3 is TGTGCCAGCAGATTCCTACAGGGAGGATACGCTTTCTTT. Protein: CASRFLQGGYAFF. The J gene is TRBJ1-1, the V gene TRBV6-6; D may be TRBD1 (6 bases). This CDR3 spans 13 amino acids. V lost 6 bases, J lost 11 bases, and 19 bases lay in between. Germline CDR1 MNHNY, CDR2 SVGAGI (reference sequence).

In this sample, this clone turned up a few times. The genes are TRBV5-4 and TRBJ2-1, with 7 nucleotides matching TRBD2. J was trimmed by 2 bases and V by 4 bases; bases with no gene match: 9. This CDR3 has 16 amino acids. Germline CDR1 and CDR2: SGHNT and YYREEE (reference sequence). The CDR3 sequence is CASSGATGRTYNEQFF. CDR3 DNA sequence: TGTGCCAGCAGCGGAGCCACCGGGAGGACCTACAATGAGCAGTTCTTC.

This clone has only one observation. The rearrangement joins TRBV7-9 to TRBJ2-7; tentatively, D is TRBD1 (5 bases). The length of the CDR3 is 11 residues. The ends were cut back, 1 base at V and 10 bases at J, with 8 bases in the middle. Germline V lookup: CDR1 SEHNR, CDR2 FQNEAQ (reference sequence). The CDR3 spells CASSLVGLQYF. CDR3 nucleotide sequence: TGTGCCAGCAGCTTAGTGGGGCTACAGTACTTC.